The present T cell receptor (beta chain) was sequenced within a study of cytomegalovirus exposure and HLA in healthy donors. TCRdb's table, derived via immunoSEQ multiplex PCR, lists solely in-frame clones and lacks some. The sample lists 90,000 or so clones; 85% were seen once. The sequence came from a man in his late teens or twenties in good health and CMV-seropositive. Sequencing input: PBMCs.

This CDR3 reads CASSYKGTVDTEAFF. For the CDR3, the DNA is TGTGCCAGCAGTTACAAGGGGACAGTGGACACTGAAGCTTTCTTT. This chain uses TRBV6-5 with TRBJ1-1; 7 bases match TRBD1. CDR3 size: 15 residues. Germline CDR1 MNHEY, CDR2 SVGAGI. Trimming cost V 2 bases and J 3 bases; bases outside gene matches: 6.